This entry concerns a single T cell receptor (beta chain). The CDR3 sequence is 14 residues long. V was pared by 3 bases and J by 4 bases, with 11 bases between. Germline-derived CDR1 and CDR2 are SGDLS and YYNGEE. Original methodology: Estimates of nucleated cell counts were drawn from the amplification of reference gene primers. Repertoires were generated with immunoSEQ multiplex PCR, while TCRdb's copy carries only in-frame clones and drops some. That table supplies the V and J calls and clone size; D and trimming were determined from the DNA. Of roughly 99,000 clones listed, about three quarters are singletons. The sample originates from a study of blood T cell repertoires in COVID-19. Whole-study context: The United States, Italy and Spain provided the acute and convalescent COVID-19 samples. The analysed material was cDNA or gDNA that came from T cells, B-cell-depleted T cells, or PBMCs.

Input material: peripheral blood. This sequence joins TRBV9 and TRBJ1-3; no clear D gene. This receptor was identified in a man between 70 and 80 years old with acute or convalescent COVID-19. As DNA, the CDR3 is TGTGCCAGCAGCGACCTATCCCAAGGAAACACCATATATTTT. Its protein product is CASSDLSQGNTIYF.